Given below is one T cell receptor beta chain in context. Only in-frame clones appear in the TCRdb table, and some are missing; sequencing was by immunoSEQ multiplex PCR. Among around 100,000 clones listed, about 89% were seen once. This specimen belongs to a study of control samples from healthy donors and cancer patients. The V end lost 6 bases, the J end lost 4 bases, and 6 bases lay between the germline ends. The CDR3 sequence is 11 residues long. Germline values: CDR1 LGHNT, CDR2 FRNRAP. This rearrangement joins TRBV12-5 to TRBJ1-2; D unresolved. The clonotype originates from a man aged 60 to 69 with lung cancer. The sequencing sample was made of PBMCs. CDR3 DNA: TGTGCTAGTGGGGTCGGCTATGGCTACACCTTC. Residues: CASGVGYGYTF. Together with reference TRBV12-5 and TRBJ1-2, the CDR3 gives the full variable domain: DARVTQTPRHKVTEMGQEVTMRCQPILGHNTVFWYRQTMMQGLELLAYFRNRAPLDDSGMPKDRFSAEMPDATLATLKIQPSEPRDSAVYFCASGVGYGYTFGSGTRLTVV.